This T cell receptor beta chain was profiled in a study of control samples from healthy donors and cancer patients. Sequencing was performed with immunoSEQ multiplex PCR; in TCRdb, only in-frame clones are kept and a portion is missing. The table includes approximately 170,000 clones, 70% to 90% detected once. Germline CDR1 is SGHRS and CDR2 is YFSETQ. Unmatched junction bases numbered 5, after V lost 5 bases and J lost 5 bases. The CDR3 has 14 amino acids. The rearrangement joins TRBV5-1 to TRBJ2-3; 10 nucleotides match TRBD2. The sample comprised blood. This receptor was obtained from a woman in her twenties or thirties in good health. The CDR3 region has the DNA TGCGCCAGCAGAGCGAGCGGGAGGGTAGATACGCAGTATTTT. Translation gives CASRASGRVDTQYF.